These 9 T cell receptor beta chains share one sample of origin, sequenced in a study of cytomegalovirus exposure and HLA in healthy donors. PCR used 60 Vbeta primers and 13 Jbeta primers. Libraries were prepared by immunoSEQ multiplex PCR; TCRdb keeps only in-frame clonotypes and omits some of them. Its table lists about 100,000 clones. What was sequenced was PBMCs. These TCRs come from a girl aged 10 to 17 in good health and CMV-seropositive.

The chain combines TRBV11-2 with TRBJ1-3; a possible D gene is TRBD1 (6 bases). Trimming took 2 bases from V and 1 from J, leaving 6 bases between them. The germline V gene has CDR1 SGHAT and CDR2 FQNNGV. The CDR3 totals 14 residues. The CDR3 loop is CASSLTGSGNTIYF. In DNA, the CDR3 is TGTGCCAGCAGCTTAACAGGGTCTGGAAACACCATATATTTT.

The chain employs TRBV4-1 and TRBJ2-3; TRBD2 agrees at 9 bases. Trimming removed 3 bases from V and 5 bases from J; junction bases left unmatched: 6. The CDR3 covers 15 residues. The germline V gene has CDR1 MGHRA and CDR2 YSYEKL. The CDR3 DNA follows: TGCGCCAGCAGCCAGGGACTAGCTCTTGTAGATACGCAGTATTTT. It translates to CASSQGLALVDTQYF.

J is TRBJ1-5 and V is TRBV7-9, with D tentatively TRBD1 (6 bases). The length of the CDR3 is 14 residues. Trimming took 1 base from V and 7 from J, leaving 11 bases between them. Germline-derived CDR1 and CDR2 are SEHNR and FQNEAQ (reference sequence). CDR3 sequence: CASSLVGGDQPQHF. CDR3 sequence (DNA): TGTGCCAGCAGCTTAGTAGGGGGGGACCAGCCCCAGCATTTT.

J is TRBJ1-1 and V is TRBV27; D call uncertain. Looked up from germline, CDR1 is MNHEY and CDR2 is SMNVEV (reference sequence). V lost 1 base and J lost 1, with 7 bases in between. This CDR3 region has 14 residues. CDR3 amino acids: CASSLYGENTEAFF. In DNA, the CDR3 is TGTGCCAGCAGTTTATACGGGGAGAACACTGAAGCTTTCTTT.

The chain combines TRBV9 with TRBJ2-7; 11 bases fit TRBD1. The germline gives CDR1 SGDLS, CDR2 YYNGEE. CDR3 length: 14 residues. V dropped 5 bases and J dropped 4; count of bases not matched to a gene: 5. The CDR3 nucleotides are TGTGCCAGCAGGGGAGGACAGGGGGCTTACGAGCAGTACGTC. It translates to CASRGGQGAYEQYV.

The chain has TRBV14 and TRBJ1-4, with 9 bases fitting TRBD1. The CDR3 totals 15 residues. CDR1 is SGHDN and CDR2 is FVKESK in the germline V gene. The V segment lost 3 bases and the J segment 7 bases; nucleotides outside the gene matches: 6. The CDR3 DNA follows: TGTGCCAGCAGCCAGGGCGGGACAGGGATTGAAAAACTGTTTTTT. As protein: CASSQGGTGIEKLFF.

The rearrangement joins TRBV28 to TRBJ1-1, with 7 bases fitting TRBD1. Trimming took 5 bases from V and 0 from J; bases not matched to a gene: 12. The length of the CDR3 is 17 residues. Germline V gene sequence: CDR1 MDHEN, CDR2 SYDVKM. CDR3 sequence (DNA): TGTGCCAGCAGTAGCCGGGACAGAAATTACTTGAACACTGAAGCTTTCTTT. Residues: CASSSRDRNYLNTEAFF.

V is TRBV28 and J is TRBJ2-3; D gene unclear. The CDR3 loop spans 14 amino acids. Germline CDR1 and CDR2: MDHEN and SYDVKM. V dropped 4 bases and J dropped 6 bases, with 14 bases sitting between them. The CDR3 nucleotides read TGTGCCAGCAGTTATCTAGAGTATGCGGATACGCAGTATTTT. This gives the protein CASSYLEYADTQYF.

This chain uses TRBV13 with TRBJ2-1; TRBD2 matches at 10 bases. There are 21 residues in the CDR3. CDR1 PRHDT and CDR2 FYEKMQ come from the germline V gene (reference sequence). Trimming removed 2 bases from V and 9 bases from J; junction bases left unmatched: 25. The CDR3 region has the DNA TGTGCCAGCAGCTTACCCGCAGGACCAGGGAAGGCCAGCGGGGGGGCATCTGAGCAGTTCTTC. It specifies CASSLPAGPGKASGGASEQFF.